This TCR beta chain was sequenced in a study of OX40 agonist ivuxolimab in advanced cancers. Study observations and caveats: There was clonal expansion of CD4+ and CD8+ blood T cells by week 6 at 0.1 to 3.0 mg/kg.

On this clone: The antigen remains undetermined.

V was clipped by 2 bases and J by 5 bases; unmatched bases: 7. The CDR3 covers 16 residues. Germline CDR1 is SGHTA and CDR2 is FQGNSA. Assay: immunoSEQ multiplex PCR; the TCRdb copy retains only in-frame clones and omits some. In the table there are about 31,000 clones, approximately 87% of which are singletons. The sequence was obtained from an adult with an advanced solid tumor such as melanoma, head and neck, liver or kidney cancer. Source: CD4+ or CD8+ T cells sorted from blood, taken in a trial of the OX40 agonist ivuxolimab. The rearrangement uses TRBV7-2 and TRBJ1-1; 11 bases are shared with TRBD1. CDR3 amino acids: CASSLMMGQGGTEAFF. CDR3 nucleotide sequence: TGTGCCAGCAGCTTAATGATGGGACAGGGGGGAACTGAAGCTTTCTTT.